This TCR beta chain was retrieved from a study of cytomegalovirus exposure and HLA in healthy donors (dated by TCRdb to about 2017). For context, the study as a whole: In an earlier analysis of around 540 of the donors, about 260 Gb of sequence data and 100 million or so unique TCR beta sequences from about 179 million T cells were reported. An early release that covered roughly 600 HLA-typed donors contained about 290 gigabases of sequencing data and 85 million to 100 million unique TCR sequences. Among the roughly 400 genotyped donors, approximately 77% belonged to the genetic ancestry cluster associated with self-reported Caucasian donors. The study aimed to test whether cataloging public T cell receptors could reveal signatures of past pathogen exposure. The study used immunosequencing to profile the T cell repertoires of approximately 640 subjects and linked those repertoires to cytomegalovirus serostatus. Along with the approximately 650-subject first cohort, a separate validation cohort of 120 different subjects was used. To predict cytomegalovirus infection status, the study combined high-throughput TCR immunosequencing, statistical association of individual TCRs with disease status, and machine learning. To study patterns of TCR occurrence, a later analysis re-analyzed previously published TCR beta repertoires from 600 to 750 donors and added high-resolution HLA genotyping. In the later analysis, no new phenotypic data were used to find candidate immune exposures; instead, reliance was placed on TCR beta sequences and their occurrence across donors. To decide whether each TCR beta V gene segment behaved as functional or pseudogenic, an earlier analysis of fewer than 750 of the donors relied on high-throughput TCR beta sequencing. Donor age, sex, ethnicity and CMV serostatus were compiled alongside the repertoire data. A later genetic analysis used genome-wide SNP genotypes for about three fifths of the 666 donors, treating that subset as a discovery cohort. All discovery cohort repertoires had been generated on a single sequencing platform. Class I and class II HLA loci were covered by the typing at four-digit resolution. Typing coverage varied by locus: roughly 629-640 donors for A, B, C, DRB1 and DQB1; roughly 510 for DQA1; approximately 610 for DPA1; 450 to 480 for DPB1. Four or five DR-DQ haplotypes were handled as single units for association and clustering, since linkage in the cohort was strong. Among around 400 genotyped donors of the cohort, an average of around 240,000 unique TCR beta nucleotide sequences were sequenced per donor, around 20% of them non-productive.

Including cysteine and phenylalanine, the CDR3 has 17 amino acids. Of all the DNA, just the CDR3 is kept, 51 bases in frame from base 1. Sequences LNHDA (CDR1) and SQIVND (CDR2) are obtained from the germline V gene (reference sequence). V ends up 3 bases short and J 0 bases short, with an unmatched junction base count of 8. Beyond this particular receptor, the publication reports: A later analysis reported that several top co-occurrence clusters appeared linked to parvovirus B19, influenza, CMV and Epstein-Barr virus. Immune exposure information for the cohort was limited to CMV serostatus. A later analysis associated approximately 17,000 TCR beta sequences with specific HLA alleles at a false discovery rate of 0.05. Three of the identified cytomegalovirus-associated TCR beta chains were confirmed in vitro to be specific for cytomegalovirus antigens. In an earlier analysis of more than 450 of the donors, most TCR beta V segments were observed in productive rearrangements about 87% or about 30% of the time, broadly matching IMGT annotations. Assigning TCR associations to individual alleles was difficult when HLA alleles, especially DR and DQ, strongly co-occurred. Some IMGT-functional V segments, including TRBV6-2 and TRBV6-3, could not be told apart with the 87-base-pair reads, so those segments were excluded. A later analysis found that TCR association rates varied across HLA loci, with DRB1 alleles showing the most associated TCRs and HLA-C alleles the fewest. Sequencing depth was assumed to be roughly uniform across donors in the presence/absence analyses, though that assumption may not hold. According to a later analysis, most CMV-associated TCR beta chains appeared to be HLA-restricted, and the HLA associations seemed to be driven largely by CMV exposure. A further reported finding was that TCR beta sequences accurately predicted the HLA-A and HLA-B alleles for most subjects in the first cohort. Because counts were too low, about 18 rarely observed V segments, including chromosome 9 orphons, were left out of the earlier analysis of 587 of the donors. Only TCR beta chains were sequenced in this cohort, and the absence of alpha or paired-chain data limited detectable features. The authors suggested that the approach could potentially be generalized to other disease states and immunological phenotypes. A later analysis found that HLA-associated TCR beta chains were more clonally expanded and had lower generation probabilities than equally common non-associated chains. Linkage disequilibrium might explain the correlated functional status among segregating V segments, but an unknown experimental factor could not be excluded. Because some donors lacked HLA typing at each locus, the association tests relied only on the typed subset. The sequencing pipeline was judged likely to have produced a cluster of highly shared sequence variants as a technical artifact. A later genetic analysis reported fewer N-insertions in productive TCRs among donors in an Asian-associated ancestry cluster than the approximately 700-donor mean. Most TCR sequences were observed very rarely across donors, whereas some public TCRs were present in many individuals. The classifier was reported to diagnose cytomegalovirus status with high specificity and sensitivity in both the original and validation cohorts. In a later genetic analysis, a missense DCLRE1C variant was associated with V-gene and J-gene trimming of TCR beta chains, and the association was replicated in an independent cohort. A total of about 150 TCR beta chains were listed by the study as associated with cytomegalovirus.

This clone was observed a single time. Its antigen remains unidentified. No much larger clonotype is one base removed from it; base qualities were not supplied. Library preparation used the immunoSEQ multiplex PCR assay. A mixture of 60 forward primers for TCR Vbeta segments and 13 reverse primers for TCR Jbeta segments was used in the multiplex PCR. A multiplex PCR assay on genomic DNA amplified the CDR3 region of rearranged TCR beta genes. On the Illumina HiSeq System, the amplified TCR beta libraries were sequenced as 87-base-pair reads. Per the source publication's procedure: A later analysis counted tens of millions of unique TCR beta chains across the 666 repertoires, and roughly 10 million of these chains were shared by at least two donors. A nearest-neighbor algorithm error-corrected the raw reads and collapsed the reads into unique sequences, merging closely related sequences to remove PCR and sequencing errors. V, D and J gene segments were assigned by aligning CDR3 sequences to IMGT reference sequences. Each retained sequence needed at least a six-nucleotide match to both a V gene segment and a J gene segment. A rearrangement counted as productive if the CDR3 had no stop codons and remained in frame with V and J, and every other rearrangement counted as non-productive. Following IMGT convention, CDR3 was defined as the stretch from the second conserved V-encoded cysteine to the conserved J-encoded phenylalanine. Sequences without an unambiguous match to a single V gene segment were excluded from the earlier analysis of approximately 560 of the donors. In an earlier analysis of a few hundred of the donors, V segments were called functional above 56.7% productive rearrangements and were called segregating when the between-donor standard deviation exceeded 5%. A statistical classification framework was built for diagnosing cytomegalovirus status from the catalog of TCR beta chain sequences. V and J gene assignment, in a later analysis, came from comparing TCR nucleotide sequences with IMGT/GENE-DB human TR gene sequences. Using the TCRdist pipeline, a later analysis assigned CDR3 sequences along with most-parsimonious VDJ recombination scenarios. A later analysis defined each TCR beta chain by its CDR3 amino acid sequence plus V-gene family, and excluded reads lacking a unique V-gene family. A later analysis removed 592 highly shared, low-generation-probability nucleotide sequences to deal with suspected cross-contamination and a sequencing artifact. A later analysis calculated a clonal expansion index for each public chain from normalized within-repertoire ranks of inferred template counts. In a later analysis, generation probabilities were computed using a VDJ recombination model fitted to out-of-frame rearrangements, and the results were checked against IGoR. In a later analysis, hypergeometric tests were used to score TCR-TCR, TCR-HLA and TCR-CMV co-occurrence, with a repertoire-size bias correction applied to TCR pairs. A later analysis estimated false discovery rates by permuting HLA or CMV assignments 20 times. In a later analysis, co-occurring TCRs were grouped with DBSCAN, and TCRdist sequence similarity was added when clustering was performed within HLA-allele-positive subsets. Repertoires with fewer than 30,000 or more than 120,000 public chains, plus five repertoires with anomalous nucleotide sharing, were excluded from co-occurrence clustering. The table comes from immuneACCESS by way of TCRdb, which keeps in-frame sequences with V and J called. Part of the clones is missing from these tables; in studies checked, under half for an unresolved V gene and the rest for unknown reasons. V and J calls and clone size are those listed in that table; D and trimming were worked out from the DNA. Counted in this sample were 150,000 to 200,000 clones; 85% of them appeared once. The ten largest clones add up to about 2.5% of the sample.

The cohort was made up of 666 healthy bone marrow donors. At the time of sampling, all cohort members were nominally healthy, though unrecorded immune exposures were likely present. The donor was CMV seronegative and was included in the group of about 400 seronegative cohort members. A peripheral blood sample was collected from each donor, and TCR beta sequencing was performed on peripheral blood mononuclear cells. The Qiagen DNeasy Blood Extraction Kit was used to extract genomic DNA from the blood cell samples. Sequences were obtained from PBMCs. The sequence derives from a woman aged 50 to 60 in good health and CMV-seronegative. The chain was built from TRBV19 and TRBJ1-1, and 9 junction bases match TRBD1. The DNA is as follows: TGTGCCAGTAGTATTCTCGACAGGGGGGACATGAACACTGAAGCTTTCTTT. Translated, this gives CASSILDRGDMNTEAFF.